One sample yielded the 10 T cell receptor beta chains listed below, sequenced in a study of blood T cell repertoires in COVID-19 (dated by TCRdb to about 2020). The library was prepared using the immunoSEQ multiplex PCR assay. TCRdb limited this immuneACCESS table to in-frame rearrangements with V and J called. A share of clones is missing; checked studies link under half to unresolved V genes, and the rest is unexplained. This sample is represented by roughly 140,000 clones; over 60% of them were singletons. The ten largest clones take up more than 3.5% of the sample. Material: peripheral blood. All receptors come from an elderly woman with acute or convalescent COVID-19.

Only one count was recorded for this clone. In DNA form, the CDR3 reads TGTGCCAGCACCCCAAGGCCTGACAGGATATACGAGCAGTACTTC. Its protein product is CASTPRPDRIYEQYF. The J gene is TRBJ2-7, the V gene TRBV18; maybe TRBD1 (6 bases). The CDR3 has 15 amino acids. Germline CDR1 and CDR2: KGHSH and LQKENI. V was shortened by 8 bases and J by 4 bases, with 21 bases between the two germline ends.

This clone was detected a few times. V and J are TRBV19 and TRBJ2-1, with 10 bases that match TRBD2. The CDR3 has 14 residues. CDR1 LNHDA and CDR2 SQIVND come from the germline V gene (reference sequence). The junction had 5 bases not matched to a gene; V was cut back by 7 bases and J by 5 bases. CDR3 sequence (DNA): TGTGCCAGTATAAGCGGGGGGGCCGACAATGAGCAGTTCTTC. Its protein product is CASISGGADNEQFF.

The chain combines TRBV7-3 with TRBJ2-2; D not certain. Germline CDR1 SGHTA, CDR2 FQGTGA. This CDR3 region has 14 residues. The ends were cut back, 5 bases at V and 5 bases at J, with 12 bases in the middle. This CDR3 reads CASSISPRTGELFF. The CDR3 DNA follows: TGTGCCAGCAGCATCAGTCCCAGGACCGGGGAGCTGTTTTTT.

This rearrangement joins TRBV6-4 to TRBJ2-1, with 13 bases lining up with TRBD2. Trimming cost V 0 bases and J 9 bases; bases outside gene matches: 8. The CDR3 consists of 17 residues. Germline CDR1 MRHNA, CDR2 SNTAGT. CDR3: CASSDSATSGGPGEQFF. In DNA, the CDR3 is TGTGCCAGCAGTGACTCAGCGACTAGCGGGGGGCCCGGTGAGCAGTTCTTC.

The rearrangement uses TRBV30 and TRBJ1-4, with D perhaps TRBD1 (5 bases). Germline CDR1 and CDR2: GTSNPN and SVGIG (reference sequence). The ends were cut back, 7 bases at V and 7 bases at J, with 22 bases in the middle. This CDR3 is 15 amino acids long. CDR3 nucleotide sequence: TGTGCCTTGGACCCCGGAGGGCAGGGATCTGAAAAACTGTTTTTT. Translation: CALDPGGQGSEKLFF.

The CDR3 loop reads CASSLVEVSPYEQYF. The CDR3 DNA reads TGCGCCAGCAGCTTGGTGGAGGTCTCACCCTACGAGCAGTACTTC. The chain is built from TRBV5-1 and TRBJ2-7; D possibly corresponds to TRBD2 (5 bases). Trimming removed 0 bases at V and 2 bases at J, with 12 bases between. The CDR3 is 15 amino acids. Germline V CDR1 and CDR2: SGHRS, YFSETQ.

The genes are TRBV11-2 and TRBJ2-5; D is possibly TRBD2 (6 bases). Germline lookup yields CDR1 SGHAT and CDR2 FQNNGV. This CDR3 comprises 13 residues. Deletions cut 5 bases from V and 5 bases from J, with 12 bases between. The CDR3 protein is CASSQREAETQYF. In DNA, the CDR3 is TGTGCCAGCAGCCAGAGGGAGGCGGAGACCCAGTACTTC. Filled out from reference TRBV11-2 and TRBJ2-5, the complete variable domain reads EAGVAQSPRYKIIEKRQSVAFWCNPISGHATLYWYQQILGQGPKLLIQFQNNGVVDDSQLPKDRFSAERLKGVDSTLKIQPAKLEDSAVYLCASSQREAETQYFGPGTRLLVL.

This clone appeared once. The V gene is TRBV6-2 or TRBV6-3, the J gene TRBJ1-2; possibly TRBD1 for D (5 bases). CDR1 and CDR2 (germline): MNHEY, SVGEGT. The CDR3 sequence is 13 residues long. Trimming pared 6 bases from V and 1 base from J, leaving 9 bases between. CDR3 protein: CASSTDSNYGYTF. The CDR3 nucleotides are TGTGCCAGCAGCACCGACAGTAACTATGGCTACACCTTC.

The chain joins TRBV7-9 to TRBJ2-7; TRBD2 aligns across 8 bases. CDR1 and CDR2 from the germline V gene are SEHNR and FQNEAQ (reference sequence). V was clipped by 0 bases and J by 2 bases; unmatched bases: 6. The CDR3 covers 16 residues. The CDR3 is CASSLALAEAAYEQYF. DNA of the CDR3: TGTGCCAGCAGCTTAGCACTAGCGGAGGCCGCCTACGAGCAGTACTTC.

CDR3 region: CATSRDPGGQETQYF. The DNA of the CDR3 is TGTGCCACCAGCAGAGATCCGGGGGGCCAAGAGACCCAGTACTTC. The V call is TRBV15, the J call TRBJ2-5, with 7 bases lining up with TRBD2. In germline, CDR1 is LNHNV, CDR2 YYDKDF (reference sequence). V gave up 0 bases and J gave up 1 base; unmatched junction bases: 2. The length of the CDR3 is 15 residues. Complete variable domain (other parts from reference TRBV15 and TRBJ2-5): DAMVIQNPRYQVTQFGKPVTLSCSQTLNHNVMYWYQQKSSQAPKLLFHYYDKDFNNEADTPDNFQSRRPNTSFCFLDIRSPGLGDTAMYLCATSRDPGGQETQYFGPGTRLLVL.